Listed here is a single T cell receptor (beta chain). These data belong to a study of blood T cell repertoires in COVID-19. Study context: From T cells, B-cell-depleted T cells, or PBMCs came the material, which was cDNA or gDNA.

Original processing notes: Reference gene primer amplification gave estimated nucleated cell counts. Assay: immunoSEQ multiplex PCR; the TCRdb copy retains only in-frame clones and omits some. D and trimming come from the DNA, and the V and J calls and clone size come from that table. The sample contains some 42,000 clones, 80% to 90% of which appear only once. The source of this sequence is a man younger than 40 with active or convalescent COVID-19. Material for sequencing was peripheral blood.

This chain's CDR3 is CASRRPLAGGGGNEQFF. In nucleotides, the CDR3 is TGTGCCAGCAGAAGACCTCTAGCGGGAGGGGGAGGGAATGAGCAGTTCTTC. The chain employs TRBV2 and TRBJ2-1; TRBD2 agrees at 12 bases. Unmatched junction bases numbered 13, after V lost 6 bases and J lost 7 bases. Germline V gene data show CDR1 as SNHLY and CDR2 as FYNNEI. The CDR3 length is 17 residues.